This TCR beta chain was sequenced in a study of CD8+ T cells in alopecia areata. General study results and limits: It was less clear whether patients shared TCRs than it was in mice, possibly because of HLA. Scalp clonality and expanded CD8+ clones among the top 100 were significantly decreased by tofacitinib. More clonal than normal scalp was lesional scalp, particularly alopecia totalis/universalis.

As the sequencing template, cDNA was produced by extracting RNA and reverse transcribing it. Clones were read by immunoSEQ multiplex PCR, and TCRdb kept only the in-frame ones, dropping some. Among fewer than 250,000 clones listed, about three fifths were seen once. Treatment noted: oral pan-JAK inhibitor, 5-10 mg twice daily. From alopecia areata patients, lesional scalp punch biopsies and peripheral blood were collected. Germline V lookup: CDR1 SQVTM, CDR2 ANQGSEA. CDR3 length equals 12 residues. The V segment lost 5 bases and the J segment 7 bases; nucleotides outside the gene matches: 7. A word on this clone: What it recognizes is unknown.

The source was CD4+ T cells sorted from blood, collected between weeks 47 and 50, from a patient treated with tofacitinib. This sequence joins TRBV29-1 and TRBJ1-1, with 7 bases identical to TRBD1. The sequence was obtained from a human donor with alopecia areata. Here the CDR3 DNA reads TGCAGCGTTTCGAGACAGGGTGGTGAAGCTTTCTTT. Translated, it gives CSVSRQGGEAFF. Full variable domain (rest looked up from reference TRBV29-1 and TRBJ1-1): SAVISQKPSRDICQRGTSLTIQCQVDSQVTMMFWYRQQPGQSLTLIATANQGSEATYESGFVIDKFPISRPNLTFSTLTVSNMSPEDSSIYLCSVSRQGGEAFFGQGTRLTVV.